The present TCR beta chain was sequenced within a study of tissue T cells after allogeneic stem cell transplantation. A word on this clone: Its antigen is currently unknown.

Survey-depth TCRbeta CDR3 sequencing reported V/J genes and productive frequencies. Sequenced by immunoSEQ multiplex PCR; TCRdb stores in-frame clones only, minus some. Of more than 20,000 clones listed, roughly nine tenths are singletons. The CDR3 is made up of 13 amino acids. Germline V lookup: CDR1 SGHTA, CDR2 FQGTGA. Trimming took 3 bases from V and 11 from J, leaving 15 bases between them. The study, taken as a whole, reports: The patient cohort was small and clinically heterogeneous, with limited sampling depth. Only a limited share of tissue TCRs appeared in blood or spleen.

The chain couples TRBV7-3 to TRBJ2-3; D possibly matches TRBD1 or TRBD2 (5 bases each). This sample comprised blood, obtained before transplantation. This receptor was taken from a male donor aged 60 or over who later had graft-versus-host disease after an allogeneic stem cell transplant. CDR3 loop: CASSFRDADEQYF. DNA for the CDR3: TGTGCCAGCAGCTTCCGGGACGCGGACGAGCAGTATTTT.